These T cell receptor beta chains were read from a single sample in a study of monozygotic twins with inflammatory bowel disease. From its re-call of the 5' RACE reads, TCRdb lists each CDR3 protein once, without DNA. Here the sample table reports 110,000 to 150,000 distinct CDR3 sequences. The material sequenced was blood. These receptors originate from a human donor with ulcerative colitis or Crohn's disease, or a healthy co-twin of an affected twin (not recorded which). Both conserved end residues are part of each CDR3. Fields, in order: J gene, V gene, CDR3 length, CDR3 protein.

j_call: TRBJ1-6
v_call: TRBV5-1
cdr3_length: 16
cdr3_aa: CASSLSGSSYNSPLHF

j_call: TRBJ1-1
v_call: TRBV7-2
cdr3_length: 13
cdr3_aa: CASSSGVGTEAFF

j_call: TRBJ2-5
v_call: TRBV7-7
cdr3_length: 15
cdr3_aa: CASRPTGTEGETQYF

j_call: TRBJ2-5
v_call: TRBV14
cdr3_length: 15
cdr3_aa: CASSQGFGDQETQYF

j_call: TRBJ2-3
v_call: TRBV5-1
cdr3_length: 15
cdr3_aa: CASVLLAFSGDTQYF

j_call: TRBJ2-1
v_call: TRBV7-6
cdr3_length: 15
cdr3_aa: CASSLALAGDNEQFF

j_call: TRBJ2-7
v_call: TRBV29-1
cdr3_length: 14
cdr3_aa: CSVGGGRGFYEQYF

j_call: TRBJ2-7
v_call: TRBV28
cdr3_length: 12
cdr3_aa: CASSLMRGGQYF

j_call: TRBJ1-5
v_call: TRBV12-3/TRBV12-4
cdr3_length: 13
cdr3_aa: CASSLSSREPQHF

j_call: TRBJ1-6
v_call: TRBV4-3
cdr3_length: 15
cdr3_aa: CANSQEVGHGSPLHF

j_call: TRBJ2-7
v_call: TRBV7-2
cdr3_length: 14
cdr3_aa: CASSLADLVYEQYF

j_call: TRBJ1-1
v_call: TRBV19
cdr3_length: 14
cdr3_aa: CASSIDLENTEAFF

j_call: TRBJ1-1
v_call: TRBV7-9
cdr3_length: 14
cdr3_aa: CASSLGRLSTEAFF

j_call: TRBJ1-2
v_call: TRBV7-9
cdr3_length: 14
cdr3_aa: CASSQGPGNYGYTF

j_call: TRBJ1-1
v_call: TRBV20-1
cdr3_length: 16
cdr3_aa: CSAPQVDAGGDTEAFF

j_call: TRBJ2-1
v_call: TRBV7-9
cdr3_length: 13
cdr3_aa: CASNSDSYNEQFF

j_call: TRBJ2-2
v_call: TRBV6-4
cdr3_length: 13
cdr3_aa: CASSDSSTGELFF

j_call: TRBJ2-2
v_call: TRBV10-3
cdr3_length: 14
cdr3_aa: CAINPSGGSGELFF

j_call: TRBJ2-1
v_call: TRBV18
cdr3_length: 16
cdr3_aa: CASSPNPGGPSNEQFF